These 4 T cell receptor beta chains originate from one sample sequenced in a study of OX40 agonist ivuxolimab in advanced cancers. Profiled with immunoSEQ multiplex PCR; TCRdb holds only in-frame clones, not every one. Counted here are more than 10,000 clones, roughly 84% occurring once; the ten biggest clones make up around 40%. The specimen comprised CD4+ or CD8+ T cells sorted from blood, sampled in a trial of the OX40 agonist ivuxolimab. All receptors derive from an adult with an advanced solid tumor such as melanoma, head and neck, liver or kidney cancer.

V usage is TRBV6-1 and J usage is TRBJ2-5, with TRBD2 matching 14 bases. J lost 4 bases, V lost 7 bases, and 5 bases had no gene match. The V gene's germline CDR1 is MNHNS and CDR2 SASEGT. The CDR3 has 15 amino acids. The CDR3 nucleotides read TGTGCCAGCATATTTGGGACTAGCGGGAGAGAGACCCAGTACTTC. Translating it yields CASIFGTSGRETQYF.

This chain connects TRBV7-9 to TRBJ1-3; TRBD1 agrees at 7 bases. This CDR3 region has 15 residues. Germline CDR1 and CDR2: SEHNR and FQNEAQ (reference sequence). Trimming at V came to 4 bases and at J to 8 bases, leaving 11 bases not matched to a gene. The DNA of the CDR3 is TGTGCCAGCAGCTCCTGGGCAGGGGGTGAGGACACCATATATTTT. Amino acid sequence: CASSSWAGGEDTIYF. The full variable domain, rest sourced from reference TRBV7-9 and TRBJ1-3, is DTGVSQNPRHKITKRGQNVTFRCDPISEHNRLYWYRQTLGQGPEFLTYFQNEAQLEKSRLLSDRFSAERPKGSFSTLEIQRTEQGDSAMYLCASSSWAGGEDTIYFGEGSWLTVV.

The chain recombines TRBV29-1 with TRBJ1-4; D is undetermined. Between the trimmed V and J ends, which lost 6 bases and 3 bases, there was a span of 8 bases. The CDR3 runs to 12 residues. Germline loops: CDR1 SQVTM, CDR2 ANQGSEA. In nucleotides, the CDR3 is TGCAGCGTAGAGCTTGCTAATGAAAAACTGTTTTTT. It is translated as CSVELANEKLFF.

The chain joins TRBV7-8 to TRBJ1-2, with D hard to call. Germline V gives CDR1 SGHVS, CDR2 FQNEAQ. CDR3 length: 14 residues. V gave up 1 base and J gave up 2 bases, with 8 bases separating them. The DNA for the CDR3 is TGTGCCAGCAGCTTAGTGGGCAGCAACTATGGCTACACCTTC. It is translated as CASSLVGSNYGYTF. The whole variable domain, filled in from reference TRBV7-8 and TRBJ1-2, reads GAGVSQSPRYKVAKRGQDVALRCDPISGHVSLFWYQQALGQGPEFLTYFQNEAQLDKSGLPSDRFFAERPEGSVSTLKIQRTQQEDSAVYLCASSLVGSNYGYTFGSGTRLTVV.